This TCR beta chain was found in a study of Ad26.COV2.S vaccination and SARS-CoV-2 variants. Study-level background: In the study, Ad26.COV2.S was injected intramuscularly once, or twice 56 days apart.

Germline CDR1 is SGHTA and CDR2 is FQGTGA. The ends were cut back, 1 base at V and 3 bases at J, with 16 bases in the middle. The CDR3 length is 17 residues. Treatment indicated: around 19 received Ad26.COV2.S at low or high dose, single or two shots; roughly five received placebo; per-sample allocation not given. Following the first vaccine or placebo injection, samples were taken on day 63. The data were produced by immunoSEQ multiplex PCR, yet TCRdb's version contains in-frame clones alone and is incomplete. This table holds 350,000 to 600,000 clones, 89% found once. The chain employs TRBV7-3 and TRBJ2-1; D call uncertain. Sequenced here: peripheral blood, sampled in a trial of Ad26.COV2.S vaccine versus placebo. The receptor's source is a person aged 18-60 years who received the Ad26.COV2.S COVID-19 vaccine or a placebo. The CDR3 spells CASSLSPGRSYYNEQFF. The CDR3 nucleotides read TGTGCCAGCAGCTTAAGTCCGGGCAGGAGCTACTACAATGAGCAGTTCTTC.